The text below deals with one TCR beta chain. Sequencing was performed with immunoSEQ multiplex PCR; in TCRdb, only in-frame clones are kept and a portion is missing. The top ten clones hold more than 8.5% of a sample with 250,000 to 350,000 clones, over 80% of them seen once. The data were obtained in a study of blood T cell repertoires in COVID-19. Study-level information: In each case, the material was cDNA or gDNA derived from T cells, B-cell-depleted T cells, or PBMCs.

Looked up from germline, CDR1 is MNHNS and CDR2 is SASEGT. Trimming took off 1 base at V and 2 bases at J, with 21 bases between the two ends. The CDR3 has 19 residues. The study counted Cohort 3 donors as recovered given two negative PCRs, clearance, or symptom resolution. This TCR was sampled from a woman aged 18-29 years who had recovered from COVID-19. The material sequenced was PBMCs or T cells enriched from blood (not recorded which). This chain uses TRBV6-1 with TRBJ2-1; a possible D gene is TRBD1 (6 bases). The CDR3 region has the DNA TGTGCCAGCAGTGAAGATTCGACTTCAACAGGGTACCCCTACAATGAGCAGTTCTTC. Translated, it gives CASSEDSTSTGYPYNEQFF.